This is a list of T cell receptor beta chains from one sample in a study of T cell repertoires in cytomegalovirus infection. TCRdb called the reads again in MiXCR, with one record for every CDR3 protein. The sample has just under 550,000 distinct CDR3 sequences; 26% are singletons. Sequenced sample: PBMCs. These receptors were taken from a human donor in good health (CMV status not recorded). Some clones in this sample may be carry-over from other donors' samples. Each CDR3 is given with its conserved first and last residue. Each record gives: D gene, clone size, J gene, V gene, CDR3 protein, CDR3 DNA. D genes are given only for firm matches. Size tells how often a clone was seen (once, few, many) or the class of an expanded clone, and some rows leave it out.

TRBD1	-	TRBJ1-2	TRBV7-2	CASSSDRGGGYTF	TGTGCCAGCAGCTCCGACAGGGGGGGGGGCTACACCTTC
-	-	TRBJ2-1	TRBV29-1	CSVGVSSKAGLIYNEQFF	TGCAGCGTGGGGGTCTCTAGTAAGGCGGGGCTGATCTACAATGAGCAGTTCTTC
-	many	TRBJ1-2	TRBV7-2	CASSLGDGYGYTF	TGTGCCAGCAGCTTGGGGGACGGTTATGGCTACACCTTC
TRBD2	-	TRBJ2-4	TRBV11-2	CASSLGLTSGLTKNIQYF	TGTGCCAGCAGCTTGGGGTTAACTAGCGGGTTGACCAAAAACATTCAGTACTTC
-	-	TRBJ2-4	TRBV12-3/TRBV12-4	CASSLGVKNIQYF	TGTGCCAGCAGTTTAGGTGTCAAAAACATTCAGTACTTC
TRBD2	-	TRBJ2-1	TRBV15	CATSGEGRNEQFF	TGTGCCACCAGCGGGGAGGGCCGCAATGAGCAGTTCTTC
TRBD1	-	TRBJ1-2	TRBV6-2/TRBV6-3	CASSYTRQGTYGYTF	TGTGCCAGCAGTTACACGCGACAGGGAACCTATGGCTACACCTTC
-	-	TRBJ2-1	TRBV6-2/TRBV6-3	CGSSRPPRNEQFF	TGTGGCAGCAGTCGTCCTCCTAGAAATGAGCAGTTCTTC
-	-	TRBJ2-1	TRBV6-2/TRBV6-3	CASSEVGVSYNEQFF	TGTGCCAGCAGTGAAGTCGGGGTCTCCTACAATGAGCAGTTCTTC
-	-	TRBJ2-3	TRBV6-2/TRBV6-3	CASSYFGQPDTDTQYF	TGTGCCAGCAGTTACTTCGGGCAGCCAGACACAGATACGCAGTATTTT
-	many	TRBJ2-2	TRBV11-2	CASSKGWTGELFF	TGTGCCAGCAGCAAGGGGTGGACCGGGGAGCTGTTTTTT
-	-	TRBJ1-1	TRBV7-2	CASSLAGRGGHTEAFF	TGTGCCAGCAGCTTAGCGGGGAGGGGAGGGCACACTGAAGCTTTCTTT
TRBD1	few	TRBJ1-2	TRBV7-2	CATQGQGRNYGYTF	TGTGCCACCCAGGGACAGGGGAGGAACTATGGCTACACCTTC
TRBD1	-	TRBJ2-1	TRBV6-2/TRBV6-3	CASSPGTADNEQFF	TGTGCCAGCAGTCCCGGGACAGCGGACAATGAGCAGTTCTTC
-	-	TRBJ2-7	TRBV5-1	CASSLEGPLEQYF	TGCGCCAGCAGCTTGGAAGGCCCACTCGAGCAGTACTTC
-	-	TRBJ1-2	TRBV18	CASSPSGVSKYGYTF	TGTGCCAGCTCACCATCGGGTGTCAGCAAATATGGCTACACCTTC
TRBD1	-	TRBJ2-3	TRBV7-2	CASSAGQGAADTQYF	TGTGCCAGCAGCGCGGGACAGGGGGCCGCAGATACGCAGTATTTT
-	few	TRBJ2-5	TRBV7-9	CASGTSETQYF	TGTGCCAGCGGTACGTCGGAGACCCAGTACTTC
TRBD2	-	TRBJ2-1	TRBV5-4	CASSSSGIRDEQFF	TGTGCCAGCAGCTCTAGCGGGATTAGAGATGAGCAGTTCTTC
TRBD2	few	TRBJ2-1	TRBV18	CASSPTSGRALDEQFF	TGTGCCAGCTCCCCGACTAGCGGGAGGGCCCTAGATGAGCAGTTCTTC
-	few	TRBJ2-5	TRBV7-8	CASSHRMDQETQYF	TGTGCCAGCAGCCACAGGATGGATCAAGAGACCCAGTACTTC
-	few	TRBJ2-5	TRBV12-3/TRBV12-4	CASSLGLPGETQYF	TGTGCCAGCAGTTTAGGTTTGCCGGGGGAGACCCAGTACTTC